The rows below give T cell receptor beta chains drawn from one sample of a study of response to subunit inactivated influenza vaccine. In TCRdb, the RT-PCR reads were re-called with MiXCR into one record per CDR3 protein. This table holds around 520,000 distinct CDR3 sequences, 25% found once. Sequencing used CD4+ T cells sorted from PBMCs, obtained less than 6 days after vaccination. These receptor sequences come from a man in his fifties or sixties who received an inactivated influenza vaccine. Both conserved end residues are part of each CDR3. D genes are given only for firm matches. Expanded clones are given a class, and other clones once, few, many or no size at all.

>TRBV5-1|NA|NA|TRBJ1-1
CASAVSGYTEAFF
TGCGCCAGCGCCGTGTCAGGTTACACTGAAGCTTTCTTT
>TRBV6-4|NA|few|TRBJ2-5
CASSEGGGKTQYF
TGTGCCAGCAGTGAGGGGGGGGGCAAGACCCAGTACTTC
>TRBV6-1|TRBD1|NA|TRBJ2-1
CASRGGRENNEQFF
TGTGCCAGCAGAGGGGGCAGAGAGAACAATGAGCAGTTCTTC
>TRBV10-3|NA|few|TRBJ2-3
CAISEGVNTQYF
TGTGCCATCAGTGAAGGAGTAAATACGCAGTATTTT
>TRBV9|TRBD1|NA|TRBJ2-5
CASSVGDRGLQETQYF
TGTGCCAGCAGCGTAGGAGACAGGGGCCTCCAAGAGACCCAGTACTTC
>TRBV7-9|TRBD1|NA|TRBJ1-1
CASSLRTGVAFF
TGTGCCAGCAGCTTAAGGACAGGGGTAGCTTTCTTT
>TRBV7-2|NA|NA|TRBJ1-5
CASSPLGDQPQHF
TGTGCCAGCAGCCCCTTAGGGGATCAGCCCCAGCATTTT
>TRBV6-5|NA|NA|TRBJ2-5
CASSYGQNRDGETQYF
TGTGCCAGCAGTTACGGGCAGAACCGAGACGGAGAGACCCAGTACTTC
>TRBV7-9|NA|NA|TRBJ1-6
CASSLQRQSRSPLHF
TGTGCCAGCAGCTTACAAAGACAGTCCAGGTCACCCCTCCACTTT
>TRBV4-2|NA|NA|TRBJ2-2
CASSQTPGTGELFF
TGTGCCAGCAGCCAAACCCCCGGGACCGGGGAGCTGTTTTTT